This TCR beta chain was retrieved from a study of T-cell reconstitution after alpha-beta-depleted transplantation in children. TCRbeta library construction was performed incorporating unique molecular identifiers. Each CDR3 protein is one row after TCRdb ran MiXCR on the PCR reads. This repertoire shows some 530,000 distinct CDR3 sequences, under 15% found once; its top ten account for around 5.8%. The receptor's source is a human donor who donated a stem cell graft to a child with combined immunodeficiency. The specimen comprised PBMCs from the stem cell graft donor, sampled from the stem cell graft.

The CDR3 is CASSVDRVPNTGELFF. Here the CDR3 DNA reads TGTGCCAGCAGCGTAGACAGGGTTCCGAACACCGGGGAGCTGTTTTTT. The rearrangement links TRBV9 to TRBJ2-2; the D gene is possibly TRBD1 (6 bases). Germline lookup yields CDR1 SGDLS and CDR2 YYNGEE. Deletions cut 0 bases from V and 0 bases from J, with 9 bases between. This CDR3 spans 16 amino acids.